This T cell receptor (beta chain) was identified in a study of T cells in Graves' hyperthyroidism and ophthalmopathy. At the level of the study: Before treatment of any kind, peripheral blood was taken at initial diagnosis. Findings and limits, study-wide: Ophthalmopathy was model-predicted a median 6.5 months pre-onset. Stable hyperthyroidism was separated from ophthalmopathy by a model based on 13 V-J features.

The length of the CDR3 is 15 residues. Losses at the gene ends were 8 bases for V and 5 bases for J; bases not matched to a gene: 11. Germline V gives CDR1 MNHEY, CDR2 SMNVEV (reference sequence). Only a few counts were recorded for this clonotype. Its antigen is currently unknown. Amplification targeted TCR beta CDR3 regions from RNA transcripts. The TCR CDR3 first-round RT-PCR relied on the HTBI primer set. TCRdb recomputed calls from the multiplex PCR reads with MiXCR, one row per CDR3 protein. The sample lists more than 450,000 distinct CDR3 sequences, around 13% occurring once. This clonotype originated in a woman aged 35 to 49 with Graves' hyperthyroidism. This rearrangement joins TRBV27 to TRBJ2-3; the match to TRBD1 covers 9 bases. Material for sequencing was blood. The CDR3 is CASCTRGQGVDTQYF. DNA of the CDR3: TGTGCCAGCTGCACCCGGGGACAGGGAGTAGATACGCAGTATTTT.